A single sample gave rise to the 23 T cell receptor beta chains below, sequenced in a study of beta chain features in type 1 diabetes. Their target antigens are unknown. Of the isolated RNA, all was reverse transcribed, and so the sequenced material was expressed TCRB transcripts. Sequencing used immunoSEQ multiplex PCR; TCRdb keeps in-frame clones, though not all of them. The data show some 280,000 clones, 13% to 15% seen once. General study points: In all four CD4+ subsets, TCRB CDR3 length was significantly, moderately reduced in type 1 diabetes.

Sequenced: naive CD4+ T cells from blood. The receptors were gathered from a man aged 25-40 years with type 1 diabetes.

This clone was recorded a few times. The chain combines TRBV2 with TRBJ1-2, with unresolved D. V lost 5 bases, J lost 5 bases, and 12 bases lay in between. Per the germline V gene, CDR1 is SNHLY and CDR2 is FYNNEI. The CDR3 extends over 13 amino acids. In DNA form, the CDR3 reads TGTGCCAGCAGTACGAGCCGGGGTTATGGCTACACCTTC. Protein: CASSTSRGYGYTF.

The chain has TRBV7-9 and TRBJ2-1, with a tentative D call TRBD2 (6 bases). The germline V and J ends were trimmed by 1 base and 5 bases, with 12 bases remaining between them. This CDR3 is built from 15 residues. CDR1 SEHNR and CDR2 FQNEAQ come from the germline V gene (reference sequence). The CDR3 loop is CASSLVSRDHNEQFF. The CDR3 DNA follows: TGTGCCAGCAGCTTAGTTTCGCGGGACCACAATGAGCAGTTCTTC.

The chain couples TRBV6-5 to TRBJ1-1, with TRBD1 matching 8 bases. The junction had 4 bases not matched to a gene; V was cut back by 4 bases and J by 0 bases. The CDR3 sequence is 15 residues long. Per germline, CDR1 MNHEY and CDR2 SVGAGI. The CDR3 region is CASSSQGAVNTEAFF. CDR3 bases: TGTGCCAGCAGTTCCCAGGGGGCAGTGAACACTGAAGCTTTCTTT.

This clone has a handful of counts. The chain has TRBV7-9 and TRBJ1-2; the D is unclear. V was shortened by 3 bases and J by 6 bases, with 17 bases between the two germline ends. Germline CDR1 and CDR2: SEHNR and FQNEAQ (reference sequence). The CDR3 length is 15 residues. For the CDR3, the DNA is TGTGCCAGCAGCTTTGCCGGGGTTAGTAATCATGGCTACACCTTC. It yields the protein CASSFAGVSNHGYTF.

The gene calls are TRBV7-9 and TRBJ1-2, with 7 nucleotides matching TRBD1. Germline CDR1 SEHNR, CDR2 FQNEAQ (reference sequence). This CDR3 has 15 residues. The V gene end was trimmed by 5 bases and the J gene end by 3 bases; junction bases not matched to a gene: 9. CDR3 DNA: TGTGCCAGCAGCCCGTTCCACACAGGGGACTATGGCTACACCTTC. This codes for CASSPFHTGDYGYTF.

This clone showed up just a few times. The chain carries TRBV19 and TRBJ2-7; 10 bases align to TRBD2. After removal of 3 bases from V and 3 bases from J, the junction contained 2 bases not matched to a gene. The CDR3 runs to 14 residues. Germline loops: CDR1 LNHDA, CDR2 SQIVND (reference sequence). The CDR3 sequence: CASSMLAGDYEQYF. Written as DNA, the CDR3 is TGTGCCAGTAGTATGCTAGCGGGAGACTACGAGCAGTACTTC.

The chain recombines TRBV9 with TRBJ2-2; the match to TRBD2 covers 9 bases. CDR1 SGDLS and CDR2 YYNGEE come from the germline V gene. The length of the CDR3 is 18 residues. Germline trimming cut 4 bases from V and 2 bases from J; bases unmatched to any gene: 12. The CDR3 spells CASSPRVAGASNTGELFF. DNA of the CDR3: TGTGCCAGCAGCCCCCGCGTAGCGGGAGCTTCTAACACCGGGGAGCTGTTTTTT.

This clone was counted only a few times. CDR3 loop: CASSSGTAGSIQYF. The CDR3 bases are TGTGCCAGCAGCTCCGGGACAGCCGGGAGCATTCAGTACTTC. The V gene is TRBV7-3, the J gene TRBJ2-4; D is possibly TRBD1 (7 bases). Germline V CDR1 and CDR2: SGHTA, FQGTGA. CDR3 size: 14 residues. Trimming shortened V by 4 bases and J by 9 bases, and 16 bases separated the two germline ends.

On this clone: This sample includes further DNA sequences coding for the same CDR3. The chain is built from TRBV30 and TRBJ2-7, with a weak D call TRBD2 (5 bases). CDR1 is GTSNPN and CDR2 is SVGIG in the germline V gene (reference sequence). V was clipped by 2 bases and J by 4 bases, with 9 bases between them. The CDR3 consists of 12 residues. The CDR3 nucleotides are TGTGCCTGGAGTCCGGGGAGTTACGAGCAGTACTTC. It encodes CAWSPGSYEQYF.

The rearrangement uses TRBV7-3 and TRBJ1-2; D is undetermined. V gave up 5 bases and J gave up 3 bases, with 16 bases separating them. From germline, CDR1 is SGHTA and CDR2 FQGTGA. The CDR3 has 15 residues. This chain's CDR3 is CASSSTQAPHYGYTF. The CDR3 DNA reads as TGTGCCAGCAGCAGTACGCAGGCCCCTCACTATGGCTACACCTTC.

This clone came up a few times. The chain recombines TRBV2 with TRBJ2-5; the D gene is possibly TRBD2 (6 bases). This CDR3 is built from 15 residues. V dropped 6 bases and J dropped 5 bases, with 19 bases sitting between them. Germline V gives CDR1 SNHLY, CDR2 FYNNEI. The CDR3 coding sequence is TGTGCCAGCAGGGCGGAGTCGGGGGTGGAGGAGACCCAGTACTTC. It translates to CASRAESGVEETQYF.

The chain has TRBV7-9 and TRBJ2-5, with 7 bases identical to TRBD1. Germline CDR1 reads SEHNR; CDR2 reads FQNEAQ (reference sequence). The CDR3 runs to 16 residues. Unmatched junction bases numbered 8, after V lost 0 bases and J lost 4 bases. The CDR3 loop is CASSLAVQRGLETQYF. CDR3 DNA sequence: TGTGCCAGCAGCTTAGCGGTGCAGAGGGGGCTAGAGACCCAGTACTTC.

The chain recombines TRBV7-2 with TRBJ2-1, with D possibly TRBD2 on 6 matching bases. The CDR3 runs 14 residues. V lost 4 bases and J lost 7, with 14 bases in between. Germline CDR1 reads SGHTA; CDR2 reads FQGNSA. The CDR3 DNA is TGTGCCAGCAGCTACCCGGGACTCCTAAATGAGCAGTTCTTC. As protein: CASSYPGLLNEQFF.

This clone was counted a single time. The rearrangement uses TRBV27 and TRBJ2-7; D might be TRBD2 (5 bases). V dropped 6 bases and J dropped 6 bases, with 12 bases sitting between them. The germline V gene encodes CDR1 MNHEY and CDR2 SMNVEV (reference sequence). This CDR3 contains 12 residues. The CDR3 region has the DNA TGTGCCAGCAGCGGACTTGCCTCCGAGCAGTACTTC. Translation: CASSGLASEQYF.

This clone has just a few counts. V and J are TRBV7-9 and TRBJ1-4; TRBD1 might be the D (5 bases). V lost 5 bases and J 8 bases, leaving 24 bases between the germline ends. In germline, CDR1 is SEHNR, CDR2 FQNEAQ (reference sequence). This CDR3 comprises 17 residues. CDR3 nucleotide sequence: TGTGCCAGCAGCCGCGGATCAACAGGTGTGAATGGCGAAAAACTGTTTTTT. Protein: CASSRGSTGVNGEKLFF.

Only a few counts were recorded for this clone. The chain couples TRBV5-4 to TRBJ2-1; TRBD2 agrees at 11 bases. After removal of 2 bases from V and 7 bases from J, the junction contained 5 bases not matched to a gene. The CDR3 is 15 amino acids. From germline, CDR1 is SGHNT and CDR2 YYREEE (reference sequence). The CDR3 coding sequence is TGTGCCAGCAGCTTAACTAGCGGGAGAGGGAATGAGCAGTTCTTC. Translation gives CASSLTSGRGNEQFF.

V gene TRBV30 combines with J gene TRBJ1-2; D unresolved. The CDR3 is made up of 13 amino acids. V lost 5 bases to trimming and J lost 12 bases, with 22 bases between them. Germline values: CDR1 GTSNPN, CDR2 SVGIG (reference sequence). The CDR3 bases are TGTGCCTGGTCCGTAGATCTACCGGGAACTAACACCTTC. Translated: CAWSVDLPGTNTF.

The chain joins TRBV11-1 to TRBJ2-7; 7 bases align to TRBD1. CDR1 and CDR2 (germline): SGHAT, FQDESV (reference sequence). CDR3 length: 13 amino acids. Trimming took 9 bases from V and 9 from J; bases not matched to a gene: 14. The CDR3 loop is CASSRDSAIGQYF. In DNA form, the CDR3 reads TGTGCCAGTTCACGGGACAGCGCGATCGGGCAGTACTTC.

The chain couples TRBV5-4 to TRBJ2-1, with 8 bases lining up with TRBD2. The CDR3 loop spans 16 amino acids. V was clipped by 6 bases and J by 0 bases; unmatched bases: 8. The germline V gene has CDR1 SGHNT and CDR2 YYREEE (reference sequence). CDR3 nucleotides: TGTGCCAGCACCCCTTCCGGACTAGCCTCCTACAATGAGCAGTTCTTC. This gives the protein CASTPSGLASYNEQFF. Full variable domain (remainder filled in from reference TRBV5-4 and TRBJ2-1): ETGVTQSPTHLIKTRGQQVTLRCSSQSGHNTVSWYQQALGQGPQFIFQYYREEENGRGNFPPRFSGLQFPNYSSELNVNALELDDSALYLCASTPSGLASYNEQFFGPGTRLTVL.

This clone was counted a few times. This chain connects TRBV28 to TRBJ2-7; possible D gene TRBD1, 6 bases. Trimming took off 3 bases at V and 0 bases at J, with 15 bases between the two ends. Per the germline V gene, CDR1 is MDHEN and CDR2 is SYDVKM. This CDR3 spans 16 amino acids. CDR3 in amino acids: CASSLSGAASSYEQYF. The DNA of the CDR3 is TGTGCCAGCAGTTTGTCAGGGGCCGCGAGCTCCTACGAGCAGTACTTC.

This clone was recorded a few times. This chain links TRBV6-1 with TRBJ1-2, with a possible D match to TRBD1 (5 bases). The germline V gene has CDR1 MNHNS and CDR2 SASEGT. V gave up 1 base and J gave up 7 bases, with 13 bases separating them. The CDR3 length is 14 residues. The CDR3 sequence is CASSEGTSEGGYTF. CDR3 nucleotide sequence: TGTGCCAGCAGTGAAGGGACATCGGAAGGTGGCTACACCTTC.

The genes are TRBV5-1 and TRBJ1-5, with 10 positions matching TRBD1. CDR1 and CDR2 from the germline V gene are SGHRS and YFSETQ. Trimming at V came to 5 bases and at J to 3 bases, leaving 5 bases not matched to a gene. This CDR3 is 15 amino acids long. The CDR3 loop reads CASRAGTGVNQPQHF. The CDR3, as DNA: TGCGCCAGCAGAGCCGGGACAGGGGTCAATCAGCCCCAGCATTTT.

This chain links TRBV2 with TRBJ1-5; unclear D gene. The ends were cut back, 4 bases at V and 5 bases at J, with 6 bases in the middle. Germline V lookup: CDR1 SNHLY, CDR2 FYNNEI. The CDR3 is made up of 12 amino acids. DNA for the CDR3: TGTGCCAGCAGTGCAGATCATCAGCCCCAGCATTTT. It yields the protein CASSADHQPQHF.